The clone carrying this T cell receptor beta chain was seen ten or more times. TCRdb re-clonotyped the PCR reads through MiXCR. The sample lists some 21,000 clones, about 10% seen once, with 30% in the top ten. V lost 4 bases, J lost 7 bases, and 14 bases lay in between. This CDR3 spans 13 amino acids. Germline V gene lookup returns CDR1 GTSNPN and CDR2 SVGIG (reference sequence). This record belongs to a study of metastatic and nonmetastatic thyroid tumors. No patient received treatment before thyroid surgery. The chain joins TRBV30 to TRBJ2-1, with a weak D call TRBD2 (6 bases). Input material: blood. This TCR was recovered from a female donor with papillary thyroid cancer or a benign thyroid nodule (not recorded which). Some clones in this sample may be carry-over from other donors' samples. Here the CDR3 reads CAWTSGVGNEQFF. In nucleotides, the CDR3 is TGTGCCTGGACTTCGGGAGTTGGTAATGAGCAGTTCTTC.